This T cell receptor (beta chain) originates from a study of OX40 agonist ivuxolimab in advanced cancers. Study-level results: Researchers report that CD8+ T cells had, on average, more expanded clones than CD4+.

As to this clone: Its antigen remains unknown.

The CDR3 runs to 14 residues. With 4 bases removed from V and 4 bases from J, the gap between germline ends came to 14 bases. From germline, CDR1 is SGHRS and CDR2 YFSETQ. Produced via immunoSEQ multiplex PCR; TCRdb's table is partial and in-frame only. This table has about 69,000 clones, around four fifths appearing once. The chain joins TRBV5-1 to TRBJ1-2; D perhaps matches TRBD1 (6 bases). This TCR came from an adult with an advanced solid tumor such as melanoma, head and neck, liver or kidney cancer. The sample in question was CD4+ or CD8+ T cells sorted from blood, obtained in a trial of the OX40 agonist ivuxolimab. CDR3 DNA sequence: TGCGCCAGCAGCCGCGGGACACTCGGCTATGGCTACACCTTC. Translated: CASSRGTLGYGYTF.